This is a list of T cell receptor beta chains from one sample in a study of tumor-infiltrating lymphocytes in oesophageal squamous cell carcinoma. TCRdb redid the calling of the PCR reads with MiXCR, one entry per CDR3 protein. The top ten clones hold about 15% of a sample with about 15,000 distinct CDR3 sequences, over 45% of them seen once. What was sequenced was blood. The receptors come from a male donor with esophageal squamous cell carcinoma. The CDR3 runs from the conserved cysteine through the conserved F or W. A D gene is named only where the DNA matches it firmly. Clone size is stated in some rows and not others, as once, few, many or a class when expanded.

d_call	v_call	j_call	clone_size	cdr3_length	cdr3_aa	cdr3_nt
TRBD2	TRBV6-1	TRBJ2-5	NA	18	CASSEWPSGSGIQETQYF	TGTGCCAGCAGTGAATGGCCTAGCGGGAGCGGGATCCAAGAGACCCAGTACTTC
TRBD2	TRBV19	TRBJ2-1	many	18	CASSRTTSGRVLRDEQFF	TGTGCCAGTAGTCGGACGACTAGCGGAAGGGTTTTACGAGATGAGCAGTTCTTC
NA	TRBV6-1	TRBJ2-3	NA	17	CASSEEPTSSSTDTQYF	TGTGCCAGCAGTGAAGAACCAACCTCCAGTAGCACAGATACGCAGTATTTT
TRBD1	TRBV7-8	TRBJ2-1	few	15	CASSLIPGQANEQFF	TGTGCCAGCAGCCTAATACCGGGACAGGCGAATGAGCAGTTCTTC
NA	TRBV6-8	TRBJ2-1	NA	16	CASRTLSGAIYNEQFF	TGTGCCAGCAGAACCCTCTCAGGGGCTATCTACAATGAGCAGTTCTTC
TRBD1	TRBV6-2/TRBV6-3	TRBJ2-7	NA	21	CASSYSILGTGALQLGNEQYF	TGTGCCAGCAGTTACTCGATACTAGGGACAGGGGCTCTACAGTTGGGCAATGAGCAGTACTTC
NA	TRBV12-3/TRBV12-4	TRBJ2-3	NA	14	CASSYQRSTDTQYF	TGTGCCAGCAGTTACCAGCGGAGCACAGATACGCAGTATTTT
NA	TRBV12-3/TRBV12-4	TRBJ1-6	medium-sized	14	CASRQGANNSPLHF	TGTGCCAGCAGACAGGGAGCTAATAATTCACCCCTCCACTTT
NA	TRBV6-1	TRBJ2-3	medium-sized	16	CASSWGGGGRTDTQYF	TGTGCCAGCAGCTGGGGGGGAGGGGGACGCACAGATACGCAGTATTTT
NA	TRBV7-6	TRBJ2-1	NA	15	CASSFFQEADNEQFF	TGTGCCAGCAGCTTCTTCCAGGAGGCTGACAATGAGCAGTTCTTC
TRBD1	TRBV28	TRBJ2-7	NA	15	CASKRGQGLTYEQYF	TGTGCCAGCAAAAGGGGACAGGGGTTGACCTACGAGCAGTACTTC
TRBD1	TRBV7-4	TRBJ1-5	once	16	CASSPGQGDSNQPQHF	TGTGCCAGCAGCCCGGGACAGGGTGACAGCAATCAGCCCCAGCATTTT
NA	TRBV11-2	TRBJ1-6	NA	9	CASSGGTHF	TGTGCCAGCAGCGGAGGGACCCACTTT
NA	TRBV7-8	TRBJ2-3	NA	11	CASSASDTQYF	TGTGCCAGCAGCGCCTCAGATACGCAGTATTTT
NA	TRBV7-9	TRBJ2-2	few	15	CASSLTGKDTGELFF	TGTGCCAGCAGCTTAACAGGGAAGGATACCGGGGAGCTGTTTTTT
TRBD1	TRBV6-8	TRBJ2-7	NA	14	CASSDPGTGYEQYF	TGTGCCAGCAGCGACCCCGGGACAGGGTACGAGCAGTACTTC
NA	TRBV7-3	TRBJ2-5	once	22	CASSSTGTGYNGYTFGSGTQYF	NA
TRBD1	TRBV6-4	TRBJ1-2	many	14	CASSADRSNYGYTF	TGTGCCAGCAGTGCGGACAGGAGTAACTATGGCTACACCTTC
NA	TRBV11-3	TRBJ2-1	NA	16	CASSLRVGLRHNEQFF	TGTGCCAGCAGCTTGCGCGTCGGGTTACGGCACAATGAGCAGTTCTTC
NA	TRBV7-8	TRBJ2-1	NA	17	CASSYLAQHGSYNEQFF	TGTGCCAGCAGCTATCTGGCCCAACATGGTTCCTACAATGAGCAGTTCTTC
TRBD1	TRBV28	TRBJ2-7	few	13	CATVGQGAAEQYF	TGTGCCACCGTGGGGCAGGGGGCAGCTGAGCAGTACTTC
NA	TRBV6-1	TRBJ2-7	many	14	CASRFSTASYEQYF	TGTGCCAGCAGATTTTCGACAGCCTCCTACGAGCAGTACTTC
NA	TRBV19	TRBJ1-3	few	19	CASSAQPTTRGRMINTIYF	TGTGCCAGTAGCGCACAACCCACAACGAGGGGCAGAATGATAAACACCATATATTTT
TRBD1	TRBV7-2	TRBJ2-5	NA	13	CASSPTGVETQYF	TGTGCCAGCAGCCCGACAGGGGTAGAGACCCAGTACTTC
TRBD2	TRBV5-1	TRBJ2-3	medium-sized	16	CASSLGLAAYTDTQYF	TGCGCCAGCAGCTTGGGACTAGCGGCTTACACAGATACGCAGTATTTT